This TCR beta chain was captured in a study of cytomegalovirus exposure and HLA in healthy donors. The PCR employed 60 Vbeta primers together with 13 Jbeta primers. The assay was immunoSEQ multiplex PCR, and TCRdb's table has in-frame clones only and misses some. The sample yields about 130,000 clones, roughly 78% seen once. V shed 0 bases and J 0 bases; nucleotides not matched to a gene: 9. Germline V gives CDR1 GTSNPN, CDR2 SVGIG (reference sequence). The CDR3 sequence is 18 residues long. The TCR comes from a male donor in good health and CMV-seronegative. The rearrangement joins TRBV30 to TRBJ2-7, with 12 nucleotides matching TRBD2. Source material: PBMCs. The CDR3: CAWSVLRTSGAFSYEQYF. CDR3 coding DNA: TGTGCCTGGAGTGTACTTCGGACTAGCGGGGCCTTCTCCTACGAGCAGTACTTC.